The sequence of this TCR beta chain was determined in a study of T cells in localized non-small cell lung cancer. CDR1 is LNHDA, CDR2 SQIVND, per germline (reference sequence). This CDR3 region has 16 residues. With 8 bases clipped from V and 5 bases from J, the junction kept 7 bases outside the gene matches. A single count supports this clone. TCRdb keeps only in-frame clones here, not all; method: immunoSEQ multiplex PCR. Of under 50,000 clones in the sample, approximately 90% are singletons; the top ten hold less than 6.5%. The TCR comes from a male donor at least 60 years old with stage II lung adenocarcinoma. The sequences come from peripheral blood mononuclear cells, collected before any cancer treatment. The rearrangement links TRBV19 to TRBJ2-2; 14 bases map to TRBD2. The CDR3 protein is CASSRLAGGGTGELFF. DNA of the CDR3: TGTGCCAGTTCCCGACTAGCGGGAGGGGGAACCGGGGAGCTGTTTTTT.